This TCR beta chain was observed in a study of shared clonotypes between healthy human individuals. The wider study: The cohort comprised a couple of women and a few men. Their ages spanned 18 to 49 years. Used for every donor were three CD4 naive, three CD4 memory, two CD8 naive and one CD8 memory plate.

The study, taken as a whole, reports: An expected dependence of interdonor clonotype sharing on sequencing depth was noted. A small donor pool kept down the genetic and exposure-history diversity that was represented.

Comments on this clone: Its antigen is not identified.

Naivety among CD8 cells was defined by CD45RO negativity and positive CCR7 selection, thereby excluding terminally differentiated effector memory CD45RA+ cells. Germline CDR1 MDHEN, CDR2 SYDVKM. CDR3 size: 14 residues. Trimming pared 5 bases from V and 4 bases from J, leaving 14 bases between. Data came from immunoSEQ multiplex PCR; TCRdb stores just in-frame clones and leaves some out. The sample has hundreds of thousands of clones; 95% to 96% are singletons. The gene calls are TRBV28 and TRBJ1-2; D is possibly TRBD1 (6 bases). Sequencing input: naive CD8+ T cells sorted from blood. This sequence was found in a woman aged 25 to 45 in good health. This chain's CDR3 is CASSVGGAGYGYTF. The DNA of the CDR3 is TGTGCCAGCAGTGTGGGGGGGGCAGGCTATGGCTACACCTTC.